This T cell receptor beta chain was sequenced during a study of vaccination effects on CD4 cells after COVID-19. For this clone: Its antigen is unknown.

V lost 0 bases and J lost 6, with 10 bases in between. The germline V gene has CDR1 SGHDT and CDR2 YYEEEE. The CDR3 extends over 13 amino acids. With the ViraFEST assay, the study expanded antigen-specific CD4+ T cells using viral peptide pools, then sequenced them. After roughly ten days in culture, the CD4+ T cells were isolated. This table comes from immunoSEQ multiplex PCR, and its TCRdb copy is limited to in-frame clones, with some not included. The data show tens of thousands of clones, about 73% seen once. The chain couples TRBV5-6 to TRBJ2-7; D gene ambiguous. Material: CD4+ T cells from PBMCs cultured with HCoV-229E spike peptides, obtained before COVID-19 vaccination. The receptor's source is a human donor who received a COVID-19 vaccine. Written as DNA, the CDR3 is TGTGCCAGCAGCTTGGGACTTTCAGGCGAGCAGTACTTC. Its translation is CASSLGLSGEQYF.